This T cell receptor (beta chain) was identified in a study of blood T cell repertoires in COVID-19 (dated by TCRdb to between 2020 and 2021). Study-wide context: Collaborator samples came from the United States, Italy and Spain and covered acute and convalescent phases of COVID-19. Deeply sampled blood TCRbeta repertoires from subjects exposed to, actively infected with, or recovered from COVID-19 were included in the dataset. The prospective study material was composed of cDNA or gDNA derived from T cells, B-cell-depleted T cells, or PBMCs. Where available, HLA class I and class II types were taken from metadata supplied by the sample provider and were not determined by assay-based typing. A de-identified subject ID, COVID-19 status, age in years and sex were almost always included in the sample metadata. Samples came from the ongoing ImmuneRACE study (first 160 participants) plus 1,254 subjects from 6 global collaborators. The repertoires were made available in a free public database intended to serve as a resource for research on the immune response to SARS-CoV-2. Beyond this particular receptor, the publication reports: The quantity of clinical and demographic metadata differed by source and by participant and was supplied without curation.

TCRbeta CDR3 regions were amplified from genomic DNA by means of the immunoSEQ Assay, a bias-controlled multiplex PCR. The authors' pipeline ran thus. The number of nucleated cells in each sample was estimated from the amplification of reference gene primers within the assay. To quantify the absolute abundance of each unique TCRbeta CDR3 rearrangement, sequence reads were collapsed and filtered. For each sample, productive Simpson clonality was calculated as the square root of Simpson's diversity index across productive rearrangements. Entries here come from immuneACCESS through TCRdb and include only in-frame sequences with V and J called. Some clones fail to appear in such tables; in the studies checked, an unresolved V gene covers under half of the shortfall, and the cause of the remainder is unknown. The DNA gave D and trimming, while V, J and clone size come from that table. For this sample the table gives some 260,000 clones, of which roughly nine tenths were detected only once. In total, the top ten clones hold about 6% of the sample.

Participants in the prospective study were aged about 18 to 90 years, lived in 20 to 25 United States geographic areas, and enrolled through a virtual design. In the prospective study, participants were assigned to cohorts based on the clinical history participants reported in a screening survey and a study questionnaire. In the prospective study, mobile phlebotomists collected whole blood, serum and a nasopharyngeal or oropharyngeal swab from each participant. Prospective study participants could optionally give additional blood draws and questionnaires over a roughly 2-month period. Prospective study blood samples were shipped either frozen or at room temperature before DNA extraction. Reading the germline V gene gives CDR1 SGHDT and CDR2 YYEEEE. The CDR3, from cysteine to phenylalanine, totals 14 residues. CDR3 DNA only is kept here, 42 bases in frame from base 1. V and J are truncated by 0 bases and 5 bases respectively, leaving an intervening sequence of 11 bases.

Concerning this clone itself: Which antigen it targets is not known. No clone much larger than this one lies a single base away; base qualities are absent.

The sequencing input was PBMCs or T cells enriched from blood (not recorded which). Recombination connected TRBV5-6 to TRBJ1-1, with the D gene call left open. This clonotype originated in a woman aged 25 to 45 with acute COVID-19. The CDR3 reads CASSLGQLDTEAFF. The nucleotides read TGTGCCAGCAGCTTGGGACAATTGGATACTGAAGCTTTCTTT. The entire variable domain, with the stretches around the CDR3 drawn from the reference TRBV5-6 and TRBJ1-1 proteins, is DAGVTQSPTHLIKTRGQQVTLRCSPKSGHDTVSWYQQALGQGPQFIFQYYEEEERQRGNFPDRFSGHQFPNYSSELNVNALLLGDSALYLCASSLGQLDTEAFFGQGTRLTVV.